The 3 T cell receptor beta chains reported below all come from one sample, sequenced in a study of cytomegalovirus exposure and HLA in healthy donors. Use of 60 Vbeta and 13 Jbeta primers characterized the PCR. The protocol was immunoSEQ multiplex PCR, while the TCRdb copy is restricted to in-frame clones and leaves out a portion. The ten most abundant clones cover approximately 1% of a sample with some 120,000 clones. Sample: PBMCs. The source of these receptors is a man aged 18-30 years in good health and CMV-seronegative.

The rearrangement links TRBV6-5 to TRBJ1-6, with D possibly matching TRBD1 (5 bases). Germline CDR1 MNHEY, CDR2 SVGAGI. The CDR3 runs to 15 residues. The ends were cut back, 6 bases at V and 7 bases at J, with 16 bases in the middle. In nucleotides, the CDR3 is TGTGCCAGCAGAGGGTGGGGGACTGACAATTCACCCCTCCACTTT. This gives the protein CASRGWGTDNSPLHF.

The chain couples TRBV6-5 to TRBJ2-5, with D perhaps matching TRBD2 (6 bases). The DNA end favors TRBJ2-7, so the J call may be wrong. The length of the CDR3 is 15 residues. Germline CDR1 reads MNHEY; CDR2 reads SVGAGI. The CDR3 DNA reads as TGTGCCAGCTACAGTCCGGGGCGGGATGCGGGCGAGCAGTACTTC. Translating gives CASYSPGRDAGEQYF.

The chain uses TRBV7-2 and TRBJ2-7; 8 bases are a match to TRBD2. The V gene end was trimmed by 4 bases and the J gene end by 6 bases; junction bases not matched to a gene: 17. CDR1 and CDR2 from the germline V gene are SGHTA and FQGNSA. This CDR3 has 17 residues. CDR3 protein: CASSSPGGLVQVGEQYF. The CDR3 region has the DNA TGTGCCAGCAGCTCCCCGGGGGGACTAGTCCAAGTTGGCGAGCAGTACTTC.